The entry that follows covers one T cell receptor (beta chain) sequence. This clonotype was counted only a few times. Its binding antigen is unknown. Base qualities are missing; no much larger clone stands one base away. These data come from a study of CD8 T cells in ankylosing spondylitis listed by TCRdb under 2017. About the study as a whole: To find TCR variants linked to disease, the study profiled T cell receptor beta repertoires in ankylosing spondylitis patients and healthy donors. Peripheral blood was sampled, and synovial fluid was additionally collected from ankylosing spondylitis patients. The full study cohort comprised 25 or so ankylosing spondylitis patients and 85 to 120 healthy donors. The paper as a whole reports these results and caveats: Blood from ankylosing spondylitis patients appeared to be characterized by a TCR beta motif composed of under ten highly homologous amino acid variants. The disease-linked clones were reported to be significantly enriched in matched synovial fluid samples from ankylosing spondylitis patients. A CD8+ phenotype was shown by the disease-linked clones, which were found at relatively low frequencies in peripheral blood. Some of the motif variants had been reported before in the synovial fluid and blood of reactive arthritis patients, a finding that suggests common disease-initiation mechanisms.

TCRdb lists the instrument as Illumina HiSeq 2500. Quantitative 5'-RACE with molecular barcodes was the method used to prepare the TCR beta libraries. Processing in the source paper ran as follows. A new computational method, built on a probabilistic model of VDJ rearrangement, was used to identify disease-linked TCR variants. TCRdb itself trimmed the public reads at Q25 with fastp, ran MiXCR and retained productive beta chains. Rows are unified per CDR3 protein, each entry keeping the most common DNA and genes. What appears here as the V and J calls and clone size reflects TCRdb's work, not the paper's. The sample records hundreds of thousands of distinct CDR3 sequences, about 24% of which are singletons. About 0.89% of the sample belongs to the ten largest clones. Germline trimming amounts to 4 bases on V and 4 bases on J, with 11 as the count of junction bases outside the gene matches. The CDR3 holds 16 amino acids from the cysteine to the phenylalanine. Of the read, only the CDR3 DNA is kept; its 48 bases are in frame from base 1. CDR1 and CDR2, looked up from the germline V gene, are SGHRS and YFSETQ.

The receptor was isolated from a male donor with ankylosing spondylitis. Sequenced material: blood, either unsorted or a sorted T cell fraction (not recorded which). The sequence links TRBV5-1 to TRBJ1-5; TRBD1 fits 7 bases in the junction. CDR3 loop: CASSPDGRGGNQPQHF. The DNA sequence is given as TGCGCCAGCAGCCCGGATGGCAGGGGGGGAAATCAGCCCCAGCATTTT.